One and the same sample provided the 29 T cell receptor beta chains below, sequenced in a study of OX40 agonist ivuxolimab in advanced cancers. The table came from immunoSEQ multiplex PCR; TCRdb's copy has only in-frame clones and leaves some out. The sample has roughly 58,000 clones; approximately 86% are singletons. The input for sequencing was CD4+ or CD8+ T cells sorted from blood, taken in a trial of the OX40 agonist ivuxolimab. The receptor set was obtained from an adult with an advanced solid tumor such as melanoma, head and neck, liver or kidney cancer.

The chain employs TRBV5-4 and TRBJ2-7, with TRBD2 matching over 14 bases. Germline V CDR1 and CDR2: SGHNT, YYREEE (reference sequence). This CDR3 comprises 15 residues. Germline trimming cut 4 bases from V and 5 bases from J; bases unmatched to any gene: 5. In DNA form, the CDR3 reads TGTGCCAGCAGCGGGGGACTAGCGGGAGTCGACGAGCAGTACTTC. Translation: CASSGGLAGVDEQYF.

The chain has TRBV12-1 and TRBJ1-4. TRBV12-1 is shown as a pseudogene. The CDR3 is 15 amino acids. The CDR3 here is CASSPHGGTNEKLFF. The CDR3 DNA is TGTGCCAGCAGTCCCCATGGAGGAACTAATGAAAAACTGTTTTTT.

J is TRBJ2-5 and V is TRBV9; perhaps TRBD2 as D (6 bases). The CDR3 covers 15 residues. V was clipped by 1 base and J by 2 bases, with 12 bases between them. Germline V CDR1 and CDR2: SGDLS, YYNGEE. CDR3: CASSVRGLLQETQYF. The CDR3 nucleotides read TGTGCCAGCAGCGTACGAGGACTACTACAAGAGACCCAGTACTTC.

This clone was detected once. V is TRBV2 and J is TRBJ1-1, with D tentatively TRBD1 (5 bases). Germline CDR1 is SNHLY and CDR2 is FYNNEI. This CDR3 spans 15 amino acids. Trimming cost V 5 bases and J 3 bases, with 16 bases left between them. CDR3 sequence reads: CASSFAGRGDTEAFF. CDR3 sequence (DNA): TGTGCCAGCAGTTTCGCGGGGCGGGGGGACACTGAAGCTTTCTTT.

This clone was observed a single time. This chain links TRBV6-5 with TRBJ2-2; 7 nucleotides align to TRBD2. The CDR3 contains 13 residues. The ends lost 5 bases at V and 7 bases at J; junction bases unmatched: 4. The germline V gene has CDR1 MNHEY and CDR2 SVGAGI. CDR3 bases: TGTGCCAGCAGTCCGGGGAGGGGCGGGGAGCTGTTTTTT. As protein: CASSPGRGGELFF.

The chain employs TRBV18 and TRBJ2-1, with D perhaps TRBD2 (6 bases). Trimming shortened V by 6 bases and J by 0 bases, and 15 bases separated the two germline ends. CDR1 KGHSH and CDR2 LQKENI come from the germline V gene. The CDR3 covers 16 residues. Here the CDR3 DNA reads TGTGCCAGCTCGGGGGATAGCGGTAGCTCCTACAATGAGCAGTTCTTC. Protein sequence: CASSGDSGSSYNEQFF.

This chain links TRBV19 with TRBJ2-1, with 8 bases matching TRBD1. V trimming: 7 bases; J trimming: 5 bases; junction bases outside the gene matches: 4. The CDR3 is 13 amino acids. CDR1 is LNHDA and CDR2 is SQIVND in the germline V gene (reference sequence). The CDR3 reads CASTHRGDNEQFF. In DNA, the CDR3 is TGTGCCAGTACCCACAGGGGGGACAATGAGCAGTTCTTC.

The rearrangement joins TRBV19 to TRBJ1-5; D perhaps matches TRBD1 (6 bases). Germline V gene lookup returns CDR1 LNHDA and CDR2 SQIVND (reference sequence). This CDR3 comprises 15 residues. V was shortened by 3 bases and J by 0 bases, with 9 bases between the two germline ends. The CDR3 spells CASSIWGHSNQPQHF. Here the CDR3 DNA reads TGTGCCAGTAGTATTTGGGGGCATAGCAATCAGCCCCAGCATTTT.

The chain couples TRBV14 to TRBJ2-7, with TRBD2 as a possible D gene (6 bases). This CDR3 comprises 16 residues. Looked up from germline, CDR1 is SGHDN and CDR2 is FVKESK. V dropped 0 bases and J dropped 5 bases, with 17 bases sitting between them. The CDR3 is CASSQDLAGSAHEQYF. CDR3 sequence (DNA): TGTGCCAGCAGCCAAGATCTTGCCGGGAGTGCCCACGAGCAGTACTTC.

The gene calls are TRBV27 and TRBJ1-2, with unresolved D. Germline values: CDR1 MNHEY, CDR2 SMNVEV (reference sequence). The V end lost 0 bases, the J end lost 8 bases, and 10 bases lay between the germline ends. The CDR3 extends over 13 amino acids. CDR3 nucleotides: TGTGCCAGCAGTTTATCCACACAAGGGGGCTACACCTTC. It codes for CASSLSTQGGYTF.

The V and J genes are TRBV6-5 and TRBJ2-5; maybe TRBD2 (5 bases). Germline CDR1 and CDR2: MNHEY and SVGAGI. The CDR3 totals 14 residues. Trimming removed 0 bases at V and 4 bases at J, with 9 bases between. For the CDR3, the DNA is TGTGCCAGCAGTTACTCGGCTAGCACAGAGACCCAGTACTTC. This encodes CASSYSASTETQYF.

The rearrangement links TRBV19 to TRBJ2-5; 9 bases map to TRBD1. V gave up 5 bases and J gave up 4 bases; unmatched junction bases: 11. Germline values: CDR1 LNHDA, CDR2 SQIVND (reference sequence). CDR3 length: 16 residues. The DNA for the CDR3 is TGTGCCAGTAGTCCCCGACAGGGGGTGGGCTTAGAGACCCAGTACTTC. It yields the protein CASSPRQGVGLETQYF.

The chain recombines TRBV7-8 with TRBJ2-5; D is unresolved. Trimming pared 3 bases from V and 2 bases from J, leaving 10 bases between. The CDR3 runs 14 residues. The germline V gene encodes CDR1 SGHVS and CDR2 FQNEAQ. The CDR3 region has the DNA TGTGCCAGCAGCTTTAGTCAGAAACAAGAGACCCAGTACTTC. Translation: CASSFSQKQETQYF. The variable domain in full, with the rest retrieved from reference TRBV7-8 and TRBJ2-5, is GAGVSQSPRYKVAKRGQDVALRCDPISGHVSLFWYQQALGQGPEFLTYFQNEAQLDKSGLPSDRFFAERPEGSVSTLKIQRTQQEDSAVYLCASSFSQKQETQYFGPGTRLLVL.

Turning to this clone: At one end, the junction sequence differs from germline, possibly due to a read error. This sequence joins TRBV30 and TRBJ1-1, with a weak D call TRBD1 (6 bases). CDR3 size: 13 residues. The V gene's germline CDR1 is GTSNPN and CDR2 SVGIG (reference sequence). CDR3 residues: CAGRVKGDTEAFF. In DNA, the CDR3 is TGTGCCGGGAGGGTAAAGGGGGACACTGAAGCTTTCTTT.

V and J are TRBV5-1 and TRBJ2-5; either TRBD1 or TRBD2 may supply D (5 bases each). The CDR3 consists of 14 residues. V dropped 1 base and J dropped 3 bases, with 10 bases sitting between them. Germline CDR1 and CDR2: SGHRS and YFSETQ. Here the CDR3 reads CASSLLGPKETQYF. In DNA, the CDR3 is TGCGCCAGCAGCTTGTTGGGACCCAAAGAGACCCAGTACTTC. The entire variable domain, with the rest obtained from reference TRBV5-1 and TRBJ2-5, is as follows: KAGVTQTPRYLIKTRGQQVTLSCSPISGHRSVSWYQQTPGQGLQFLFEYFSETQRNKGNFPGRFSGRQFSNSRSEMNVSTLELGDSALYLCASSLLGPKETQYFGPGTRLLVL.

This clone was detected only a few times. The chain carries TRBV19 and TRBJ1-1; 8 positions agree with TRBD1. The CDR3 runs 14 residues. The trim removed 3 bases at V and 1 base at J, leaving 1 base unmatched. Germline CDR1 reads LNHDA; CDR2 reads SQIVND (reference sequence). The CDR3 DNA is TGTGCCAGTAGTATTCAGGGGGCGAACACTGAAGCTTTCTTT. Protein product: CASSIQGANTEAFF.

The chain employs TRBV28 and TRBJ1-4, with D perhaps TRBD1 (5 bases). From germline, CDR1 is MDHEN and CDR2 SYDVKM. CDR3 length equals 15 residues. The V end was cut by 5 bases, the J end by 5 bases, with 15 bases between. CDR3 bases: TGTGCCAGCAGTATCACCGGGACCGGGAATGAAAAACTGTTTTTT. This translates into CASSITGTGNEKLFF. Full variable domain (remainder filled in from reference TRBV28 and TRBJ1-4): DVKVTQSSRYLVKRTGEKVFLECVQDMDHENMFWYRQDPGLGLRLIYFSYDVKMKEKGDIPEGYSVSREKKERFSLILESASTNQTSMYLCASSITGTGNEKLFFGSGTQLSVL.

This CDR3 reads CASSARFQPQHF. CDR3 nucleotide sequence: TGTGCCAGCAGTGCTCGTTTCCAGCCCCAGCATTTT. This sequence joins TRBV28 and TRBJ1-5; D is ambiguous. Germline loops: CDR1 MDHEN, CDR2 SYDVKM. V lost 5 bases and J 7 bases, leaving 9 bases between the germline ends. The CDR3 has 12 residues.

The rearrangement links TRBV10-1 to TRBJ1-4; no clear D gene. V was trimmed by 7 bases and J by 5 bases, leaving 17 bases between them. CDR3 length: 15 amino acids. Germline V CDR1 and CDR2: WNHNN, SYGVQD (reference sequence). CDR3 in amino acids: CASTRSRRPNEKLFF. The CDR3 DNA follows: TGCGCCAGCACACGAAGTCGAAGGCCAAATGAAAAACTGTTTTTT.

The J gene is TRBJ2-1, the V gene TRBV7-2; D call uncertain. Germline V gives CDR1 SGHTA, CDR2 FQGNSA. CDR3 length: 14 amino acids. V gave up 6 bases and J gave up 0 bases, with 9 bases separating them. The CDR3 reads CASSPRSSYNEQFF. The CDR3 DNA reads TGTGCCAGCAGTCCCAGGAGCTCCTACAATGAGCAGTTCTTC.

About this clone: One end of the junction fails to match germline, which may point to a read error. Within the sample, other DNA sequences also encode this same CDR3. The chain is built from TRBV18 and TRBJ2-2, with D tentatively TRBD2 (6 bases). The length of the CDR3 is 15 residues. Germline V lookup: CDR1 KGHSH, CDR2 LQKENI. DNA for the CDR3: TGTGCCAGCTCACGTCCGGGAGACGGTGCCGGGGAGCTATTTTTT. Its protein is CASSRPGDGAGELFF.

This chain links TRBV27 with TRBJ2-5; D perhaps matches TRBD1 (6 bases). Trimming removed 3 bases at V and 3 bases at J, with 17 bases between. Germline values: CDR1 MNHEY, CDR2 SMNVEV (reference sequence). The length of the CDR3 is 16 residues. The CDR3: CASSFKGGGTEETQYF. For the CDR3, the DNA is TGTGCCAGCAGTTTTAAAGGGGGTGGGACGGAAGAGACCCAGTACTTC.

This chain uses TRBV27 with TRBJ2-7; no definite D call. CDR1 and CDR2 (germline): MNHEY, SMNVEV (reference sequence). The V end was cut by 4 bases, the J end by 8 bases, with 12 bases between. This CDR3 spans 12 amino acids. Here the CDR3 reads CASSSFGAKQYF. The CDR3 nucleotides read TGTGCCAGCAGTTCCTTCGGTGCAAAGCAGTACTTC.

The rearrangement joins TRBV7-3 to TRBJ2-5; TRBD1 matches at 9 bases. This CDR3 is 15 amino acids long. Germline V gene lookup returns CDR1 SGHTA and CDR2 FQGTGA. The ends lost 5 bases at V and 2 bases at J; junction bases unmatched: 6. The DNA for the CDR3 is TGTGCCAGCAGCACTGGACAGGGGAGGCAAGAGACCCAGTACTTC. Translation: CASSTGQGRQETQYF.

V and J are TRBV29-1 and TRBJ2-3; 7 bases are a match to TRBD2. Per germline, CDR1 SQVTM and CDR2 ANQGSEA. After removal of 6 bases from V and 1 base from J, the junction contained 4 bases not matched to a gene. This CDR3 is 13 amino acids long. DNA of the CDR3: TGCAGCGTGATGGCGGGAGGCACAGATACGCAGTATTTT. This codes for CSVMAGGTDTQYF.

This clone has just one count. The chain recombines TRBV2 with TRBJ2-7, with TRBD1 matching over 7 bases. Germline V gene sequence: CDR1 SNHLY, CDR2 FYNNEI. With V trimmed by 4 bases and J by 4 bases, 4 bases remained unmatched. There are 13 residues in the CDR3. The chain's CDR3 is CASSAGRGYEQYF. The CDR3 DNA sequence: TGTGCCAGCAGTGCGGGCAGGGGGTACGAGCAGTACTTC.

The V and J genes are TRBV5-4 and TRBJ2-1; 10 nucleotides align to TRBD2. The CDR3 is 15 amino acids. The germline V gene has CDR1 SGHNT and CDR2 YYREEE (reference sequence). J lost 2 bases, V lost 4 bases, and 3 bases had no gene match. CDR3 DNA: TGTGCCAGCAGCCCCGGACTAGCGGCCTACAATGAGCAGTTCTTC. It codes for CASSPGLAAYNEQFF.

The chain has TRBV7-3 and TRBJ2-2; D uncertain. Germline-derived CDR1 and CDR2 are SGHTA and FQGTGA. Trimming removed 1 base at V and 7 bases at J, with 10 bases between. This CDR3 has 14 residues. CDR3 loop: CASSLMSSGGELFF. CDR3 coding DNA: TGTGCCAGCAGCTTAATGAGTTCGGGCGGGGAGCTGTTTTTT.

The chain joins TRBV27 to TRBJ1-2; 8 bases fit TRBD1. The CDR3 totals 13 residues. Trimming removed 6 bases from V and 2 bases from J; junction bases left unmatched: 2. Germline V lookup: CDR1 MNHEY, CDR2 SMNVEV (reference sequence). This CDR3 reads CASRDRANYGYTF. For the CDR3, the DNA is TGTGCCAGCAGGGACAGGGCCAACTATGGCTACACCTTC.